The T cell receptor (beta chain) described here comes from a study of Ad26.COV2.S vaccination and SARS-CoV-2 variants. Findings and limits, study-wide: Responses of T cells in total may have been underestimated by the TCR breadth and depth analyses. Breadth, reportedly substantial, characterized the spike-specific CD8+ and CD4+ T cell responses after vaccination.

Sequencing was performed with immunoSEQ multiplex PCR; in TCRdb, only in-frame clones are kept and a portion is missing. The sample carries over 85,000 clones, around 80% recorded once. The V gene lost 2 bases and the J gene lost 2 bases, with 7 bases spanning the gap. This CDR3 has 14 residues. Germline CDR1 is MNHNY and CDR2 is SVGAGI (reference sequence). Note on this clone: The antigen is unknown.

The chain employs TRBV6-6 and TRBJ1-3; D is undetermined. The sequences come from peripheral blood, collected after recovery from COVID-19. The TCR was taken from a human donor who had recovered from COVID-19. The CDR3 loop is CASSYPGTGNTIYF. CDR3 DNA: TGTGCCAGCAGTTACCCGGGAACTGGAAACACCATATATTTT.